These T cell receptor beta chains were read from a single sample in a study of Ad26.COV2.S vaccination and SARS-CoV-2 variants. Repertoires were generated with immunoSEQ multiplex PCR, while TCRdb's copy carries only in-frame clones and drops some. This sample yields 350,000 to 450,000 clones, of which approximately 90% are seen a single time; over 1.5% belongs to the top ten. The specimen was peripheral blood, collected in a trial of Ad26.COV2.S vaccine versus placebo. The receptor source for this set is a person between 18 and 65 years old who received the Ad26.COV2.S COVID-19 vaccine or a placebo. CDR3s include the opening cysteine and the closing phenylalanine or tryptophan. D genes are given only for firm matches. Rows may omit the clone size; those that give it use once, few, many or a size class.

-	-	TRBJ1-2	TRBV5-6	CASSLGAKGDYGYTF	TGTGCCAGCAGCTTGGGCGCTAAAGGAGACTATGGCTACACCTTC
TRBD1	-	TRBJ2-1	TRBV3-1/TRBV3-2	CASSQDGTDSYNEQFF	TGTGCCAGCAGCCAAGATGGGACAGACTCCTACAATGAGCAGTTCTTC
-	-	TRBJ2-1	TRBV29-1	CSVEDTRSLSYNEQFF	TGCAGCGTTGAAGACACGCGGAGCCTCTCCTACAATGAGCAGTTCTTC
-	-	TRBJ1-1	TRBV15	CATSRDIENTEAFF	TGTGCCACCAGCAGAGATATCGAGAACACTGAAGCTTTCTTT
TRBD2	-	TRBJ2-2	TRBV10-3	CAINRLAGRTGELFF	TGTGCCATCAACCGACTAGCGGGAAGGACCGGGGAGCTGTTTTTT
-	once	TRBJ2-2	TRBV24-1	CATRATWDTGELFF	TGTGCCACCAGGGCAACCTGGGACACCGGGGAGCTGTTTTTT
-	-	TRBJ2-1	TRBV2	CASRARDRTYNEQFF	TGTGCCAGCAGAGCCAGGGATAGAACCTACAATGAGCAGTTCTTC
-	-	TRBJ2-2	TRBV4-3	CASSQEGARIGGELFF	TGCGCCAGCAGCCAAGAGGGGGCTAGGATTGGCGGGGAGCTGTTTTTT
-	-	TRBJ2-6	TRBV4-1	CASSQVPGANVLTF	TGCGCCAGCAGCCAAGTTCCTGGGGCCAACGTCCTGACTTTC
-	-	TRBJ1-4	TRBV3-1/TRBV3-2	CASRIAGREKLFF	TGTGCCAGCAGAATCGCAGGGAGGGAAAAACTGTTTTTT
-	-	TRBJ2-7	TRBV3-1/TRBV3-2	CASSRERYEQYF	TGTGCCAGCAGCCGAGAACGCTACGAGCAGTACTTC
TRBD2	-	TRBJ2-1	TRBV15	CATSRDFGTSSNEQFF	TGTGCCACCAGCAGAGATTTTGGGACTAGCTCCAATGAGCAGTTCTTC
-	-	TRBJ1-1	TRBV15	CATSRGSTEAFF	TGTGCCACCAGCAGAGGGTCCACTGAAGCTTTCTTT
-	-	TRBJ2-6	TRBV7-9	CASSLLTQGANVLTF	TGTGCCAGCAGCTTACTTACTCAAGGGGCCAACGTCCTGACTTTC
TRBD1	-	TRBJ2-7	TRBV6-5	CASSYSPGGYEQYF	TGTGCCAGCAGTTACTCGCCAGGGGGTTACGAGCAGTACTTC
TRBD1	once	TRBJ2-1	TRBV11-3	CASSFSQGVQFF	TGTGCCAGCAGCTTCTCCCAGGGGGTGCAGTTCTTC
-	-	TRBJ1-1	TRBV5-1	CASSLGGSTEAFF	TGCGCCAGCAGCTTGGGAGGGAGTACTGAAGCTTTCTTT
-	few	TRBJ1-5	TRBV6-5	CASSPSGDQPQHF	TGTGCCAGCAGTCCGTCAGGGGATCAGCCCCAGCATTTT
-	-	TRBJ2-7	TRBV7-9	CASSPGTWTDSIYEQYF	TGTGCCAGCAGCCCAGGCACTTGGACCGACAGCATCTACGAGCAGTACTTC
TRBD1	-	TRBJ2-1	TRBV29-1	CSPRTGPNEQFF	TGCAGCCCTAGGACAGGGCCCAATGAGCAGTTCTTC
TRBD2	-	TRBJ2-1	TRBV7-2	CASSLAASGSPWNEQFF	TGTGCCAGCAGCTTAGCTGCTAGCGGGAGTCCGTGGAATGAGCAGTTCTTC
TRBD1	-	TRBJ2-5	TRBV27	CASSPLGTGKGTQYF	TGTGCCAGCAGCCCTCTCGGGACAGGGAAAGGGACCCAGTACTTC
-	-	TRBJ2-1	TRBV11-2	CASSLVGGWRENDNEQFF	TGTGCCAGCAGCTTAGTAGGGGGGTGGCGGGAGAACGACAATGAGCAGTTCTTC
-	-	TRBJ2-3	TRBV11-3	CASSLGVVKDTQYF	TGTGCCAGCAGCTTAGGGGTAGTAAAAGATACGCAGTATTTT
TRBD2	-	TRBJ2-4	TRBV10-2	CASNPGGIGAKNIQYF	TGCGCCAGCAATCCGGGGGGAATTGGAGCCAAAAACATTCAGTACTTC
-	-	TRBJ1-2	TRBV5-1	CASSLEGMRDNYGYTF	TGCGCCAGCAGCTTGGAAGGGATGCGGGATAACTATGGCTACACCTTC
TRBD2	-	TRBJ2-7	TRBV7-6	CASSPSGVGEQYF	TGTGCCAGCAGCCCTAGCGGGGTGGGCGAGCAGTACTTC
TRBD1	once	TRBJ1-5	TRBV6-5	CASRDRGDQPQHF	TGTGCCAGCAGGGACAGGGGAGATCAGCCCCAGCATTTT
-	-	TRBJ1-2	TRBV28	CASAGGTYGYTF	TGTGCCAGCGCCGGGGGGACCTATGGCTACACCTTC
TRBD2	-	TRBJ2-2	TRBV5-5	CASSPTSGPYTGELFF	TGTGCCAGCAGCCCAACTAGCGGCCCCTACACCGGGGAGCTGTTTTTT
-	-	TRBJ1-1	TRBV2	CASLRRENTEAFF	TGTGCCAGTTTAAGACGGGAGAACACTGAAGCTTTCTTT
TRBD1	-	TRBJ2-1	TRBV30	CAWSVGRGPYNEQFF	TGTGCCTGGAGTGTCGGTAGGGGGCCCTACAATGAGCAGTTCTTC
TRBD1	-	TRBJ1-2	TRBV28	CASSTGTGIHGYTF	TGTGCCAGCAGTACCGGGACAGGGATCCATGGCTACACCTTC
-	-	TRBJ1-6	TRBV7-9	CASSLDGVSPLHF	TGTGCCAGCAGCTTAGACGGGGTTTCACCCCTCCACTTT
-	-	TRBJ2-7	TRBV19	CASSISGRSTYEQYF	TGTGCCAGTAGTATATCGGGCCGATCCACCTACGAGCAGTACTTC
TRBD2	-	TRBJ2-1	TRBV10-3	CAITPSGRYNEQFF	TGTGCCATCACCCCGAGCGGGAGATACAATGAGCAGTTCTTC
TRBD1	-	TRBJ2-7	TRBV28	CASSSDRESSYEQYF	TGTGCCAGCAGTTCGGACAGGGAAAGCTCCTACGAGCAGTACTTC
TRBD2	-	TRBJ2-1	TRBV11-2	CASSFGLADHNEQFF	TGTGCCAGCAGCTTCGGGCTAGCGGACCACAATGAGCAGTTCTTC
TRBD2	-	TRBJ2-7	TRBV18	CASSEGTSGTFYEQYF	TGTGCCAGCTCAGAAGGGACTAGCGGGACGTTCTACGAGCAGTACTTC
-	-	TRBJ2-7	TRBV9	CASSVGVAYEQYF	TGTGCCAGCAGCGTAGGAGTAGCCTACGAGCAGTACTTC
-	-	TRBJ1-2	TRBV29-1	CSVPSQAFAYGYTF	TGCAGCGTACCTTCCCAAGCCTTTGCCTATGGCTACACCTTC
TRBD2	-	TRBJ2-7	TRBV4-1	CASSVRTSGRVTSYEQYF	TGCGCCAGCAGCGTCCGGACTAGCGGGAGGGTTACCTCCTACGAGCAGTACTTC
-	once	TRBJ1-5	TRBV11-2	CASSPGLSNQPQHF	TGTGCCAGCAGCCCGGGACTAAGCAATCAGCCCCAGCATTTT
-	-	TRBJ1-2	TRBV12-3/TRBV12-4	CASSLGQGRGYTF	TGTGCCAGCAGTTTAGGGCAGGGGCGGGGCTACACCTTC